This T cell receptor (beta chain) emerged from a study of T cell clones after liver transplantation. Study details: Graft-donor-reactive sequences were compared with third-party-reactive TCRbeta sequences from pre-transplant mixed lymphocyte reactions. Tolerance: complete withdrawal held at least one year, liver enzymes staying within twice normal. Timepoints were pre-transplant, pre-withdrawal, and after withdrawal was completed or failed.

Study results and caveats: Post-transplant, graft-donor-reactive CD4 TCRbeta sequences in blood dropped significantly in most of the 8 subjects.

Sequencing used immunoSEQ multiplex PCR; TCRdb keeps in-frame clones, though not all of them. The data contain 95,000 to 110,000 clones, roughly four fifths of them singletons. Germline assignment: CDR1 MNHEY and CDR2 SMNVEV (reference sequence). This CDR3 has 13 residues. V shed 5 bases and J shed 3 bases, with 10 bases lying between them. Concerning this clone itself: As yet, its antigen is unknown.

This TCR was recovered from a human donor who received a liver transplant. This chain uses TRBV27 with TRBJ2-5, with D tentatively TRBD1 or TRBD2 (5 bases each). The sequences come from CD4+ T cells from blood, collected before liver transplant. The CDR3 region is CASSPRDEETQYF. The CDR3 nucleotides are TGTGCCAGCAGTCCCCGGGACGAAGAGACCCAGTACTTC.